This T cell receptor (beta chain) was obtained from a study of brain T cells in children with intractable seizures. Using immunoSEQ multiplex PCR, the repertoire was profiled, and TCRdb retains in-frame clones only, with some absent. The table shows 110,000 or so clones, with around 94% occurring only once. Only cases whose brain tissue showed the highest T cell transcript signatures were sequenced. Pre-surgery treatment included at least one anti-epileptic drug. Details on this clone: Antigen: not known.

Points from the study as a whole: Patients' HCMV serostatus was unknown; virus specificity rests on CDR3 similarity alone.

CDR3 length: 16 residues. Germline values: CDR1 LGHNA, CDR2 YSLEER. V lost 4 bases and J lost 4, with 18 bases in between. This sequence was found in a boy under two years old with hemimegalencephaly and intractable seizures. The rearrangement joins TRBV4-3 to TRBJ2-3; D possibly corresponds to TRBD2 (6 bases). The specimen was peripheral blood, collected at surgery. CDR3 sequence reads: CASSRMRDWVPDTQYF. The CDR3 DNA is TGCGCCAGCAGCCGCATGCGGGATTGGGTCCCAGATACGCAGTATTTT.